This T cell receptor (beta chain) was identified in a study of cytomegalovirus exposure and HLA in healthy donors. The CDR3 extends over 12 amino acids. V was shortened by 7 bases and J by 3 bases, with 6 bases between the two germline ends. Germline CDR1 and CDR2: LNHDA and SQIVND (reference sequence). The sample holds one count of this clone. Antigen: not known. This PCR relied on a set of 60 Vbeta primers and 13 Jbeta primers. TCRdb's table, derived via immunoSEQ multiplex PCR, lists solely in-frame clones and lacks some. The data hold roughly 100,000 clones, with around 74% observed a single time. Whole-study findings and limits: The authors assumed roughly uniform sequencing depth across donors for presence/absence analyses. The analysis excluded some indistinguishable V segments, including TRBV6-2 and TRBV6-3. The availability of immune exposure information extended only to CMV serostatus.

Sequenced input: PBMCs. The sequence came from a middle-aged woman in good health and CMV-seronegative. The chain combines TRBV19 with TRBJ1-4; D gene ambiguous. The CDR3 is CASTRANEKLFF. CDR3 nucleotides: TGTGCCAGTACTCGTGCTAATGAAAAACTGTTTTTT.